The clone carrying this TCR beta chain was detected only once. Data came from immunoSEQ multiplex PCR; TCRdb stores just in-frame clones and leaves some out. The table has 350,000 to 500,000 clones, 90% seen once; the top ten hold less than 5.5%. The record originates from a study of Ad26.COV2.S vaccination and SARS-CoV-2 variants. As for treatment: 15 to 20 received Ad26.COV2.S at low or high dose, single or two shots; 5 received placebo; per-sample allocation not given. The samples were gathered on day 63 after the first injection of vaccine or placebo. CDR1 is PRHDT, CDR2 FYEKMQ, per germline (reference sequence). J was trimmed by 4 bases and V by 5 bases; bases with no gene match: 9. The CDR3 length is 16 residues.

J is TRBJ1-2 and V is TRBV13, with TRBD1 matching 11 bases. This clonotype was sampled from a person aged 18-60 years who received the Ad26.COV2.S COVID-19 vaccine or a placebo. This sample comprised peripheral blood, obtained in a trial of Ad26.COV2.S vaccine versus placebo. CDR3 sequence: CASSTRTGGAGYGYTF. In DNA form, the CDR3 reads TGTGCCAGCAGCACCCGGACAGGGGGCGCCGGCTATGGCTACACCTTC.